This T cell receptor (beta chain) was documented in a study of CD8+ T cells in alopecia areata. Sequencing templates came from extracted RNA that was reverse transcribed into cDNA. Generated by immunoSEQ multiplex PCR, the TCRdb table keeps only in-frame clones and is missing some. The sample lists more than 150,000 clones, approximately 56% occurring once. The CDR3 covers 14 residues. In germline, CDR1 is SGHNT, CDR2 YYREEE (reference sequence). Trimming shortened V by 0 bases and J by 1 base, and 7 bases separated the two germline ends. The sequence came from a human donor with alopecia areata. Sequencing used CD4+ T cells sorted from blood, obtained at week 0. The chain links TRBV5-4 to TRBJ1-1; no definite D call. The CDR3 region is CASSLEVGNTEAFF. The DNA for the CDR3 is TGTGCCAGCAGCTTGGAGGTCGGGAACACTGAAGCTTTCTTT.